Following are 13 T cell receptor beta chains from one sample sequenced in a study of blood T cell repertoires in COVID-19. The data were produced by immunoSEQ multiplex PCR, yet TCRdb's version contains in-frame clones alone and is incomplete. The table includes about 220,000 clones, 83% detected once. The sequenced sample consisted of PBMCs or T cells enriched from blood (not recorded which). The source of these receptors is a woman in her forties or fifties who had been exposed to COVID-19.

Only one count was recorded for this clone. V gene TRBV7-7 combines with J gene TRBJ2-2; 13 bases map to TRBD2. The J segment lost 5 bases and the V segment lost 5 bases, leaving 11 bases of the junction unmatched. The CDR3 totals 18 residues. The germline gives CDR1 SSHAT, CDR2 FNYEAQ (reference sequence). CDR3 protein: CASSPRVPGLAGTGELFF. The CDR3 nucleotides read TGTGCCAGCAGCCCCAGGGTCCCGGGACTAGCGGGGACCGGGGAGCTGTTTTTT.

This sequence joins TRBV6-5 and TRBJ1-3; a weak D match, TRBD1 (6 bases). This CDR3 is built from 15 residues. Germline values: CDR1 MNHEY, CDR2 SVGAGI. V lost 7 bases, J lost 3 bases, and 16 bases lay in between. The CDR3 protein is CASINRESSGNTIYF. DNA for the CDR3: TGTGCCAGCATAAACAGGGAGAGTAGTGGAAACACCATATATTTT.

The sample holds one count of this clone. The rearrangement links TRBV3-1 (or the pseudogene TRBV3-2) to TRBJ1-6; TRBD1 aligns across 10 bases. Germline V gene sequence: CDR1 LGHDT, CDR2 YNNKEL (reference sequence). This CDR3 spans 15 amino acids. V was clipped by 4 bases and J by 7 bases; unmatched bases: 4. CDR3 protein: CASSPGQGYNSPLHF. The CDR3 DNA follows: TGTGCCAGCAGCCCGGGACAGGGGTACAATTCACCCCTCCACTTT.

The chain joins TRBV5-4 to TRBJ2-2, with TRBD2 matching over 8 bases. With V trimmed by 5 bases and J by 5 bases, 5 bases remained unmatched. CDR1 is SGHNT and CDR2 is YYREEE in the germline V gene (reference sequence). The CDR3 covers 14 residues. The CDR3 bases are TGTGCCAGCAGGCCCAGCGGGGGAACCGGGGAGCTGTTTTTT. It translates to CASRPSGGTGELFF.

The chain links TRBV10-2 to TRBJ2-3, with 8 positions matching TRBD1. Germline-derived CDR1 and CDR2 are WSHSY and SAAADI. This CDR3 contains 14 residues. V lost 4 bases, J lost 7 bases, and 7 bases stayed unmatched. The CDR3 DNA is TGCGCCAGCAGTGGGACAGGGAAGGGGAATACGCAGTATTTT. It is translated as CASSGTGKGNTQYF.

This sequence joins TRBV30 and TRBJ1-1; D ambiguous. V was clipped by 0 bases and J by 9 bases, with 20 bases between them. The CDR3 runs to 15 residues. CDR1 GTSNPN and CDR2 SVGIG come from the germline V gene (reference sequence). CDR3 loop: CAWSVRRGLGVKAFF. The CDR3 DNA sequence: TGTGCCTGGAGTGTACGGCGAGGGTTAGGTGTAAAAGCTTTCTTT.

The chain is built from TRBV19 and TRBJ1-5; 10 bases agree with TRBD1. Unmatched junction bases numbered 11, after V lost 3 bases and J lost 6 bases. CDR3 length equals 17 residues. CDR1 and CDR2 (germline): LNHDA, SQIVND (reference sequence). The CDR3 nucleotides are TGTGCCAGTAGTATTCTGACAGGGGGCTTAAGGGTTCAGCCCCAGCATTTT. This encodes CASSILTGGLRVQPQHF.

CDR3 nucleotide sequence: TGTGCCAGCAGCTCACCCTCCGGGACAGGGGACCGCGAGACCCAGTACTTC. Its protein is CASSSPSGTGDRETQYF. The J gene is TRBJ2-5, the V gene TRBV7-9, with 10 bases fitting TRBD1. The CDR3 contains 17 residues. V was clipped by 4 bases and J by 5 bases; unmatched bases: 13. Germline V CDR1 and CDR2: SEHNR, FQNEAQ (reference sequence).

The chain employs TRBV11-2 and TRBJ1-2; 7 positions agree with TRBD1. Trimming at V came to 1 base and at J to 4 bases, leaving 9 bases not matched to a gene. The germline gives CDR1 SGHAT, CDR2 FQNNGV. The CDR3 length is 16 residues. This CDR3 is CASSLGGKGAGYGYTF. The CDR3 DNA follows: TGTGCCAGCAGCTTAGGTGGGAAGGGGGCTGGCTATGGCTACACCTTC.

This clone came up a few times. This sequence joins TRBV5-1 and TRBJ1-6, with TRBD1 matching 8 bases. The CDR3 loop spans 18 amino acids. V lost 1 base and J lost 0; bases outside the gene matches: 6. From germline, CDR1 is SGHRS and CDR2 YFSETQ. The DNA of the CDR3 is TGCGCCAGCAGCTTGCCTCAGGGGGCCGACTCCTATAATTCACCCCTCCACTTT. Protein product: CASSLPQGADSYNSPLHF.

The chain uses TRBV10-3 and TRBJ1-2; possible D gene TRBD1, 5 bases. The CDR3 is 14 residues long. Germline values: CDR1 ENHRY, CDR2 SYGVKD. V lost 2 bases and J 7 bases, leaving 14 bases between the germline ends. Written as DNA, the CDR3 is TGTGCCATCAGTGAGGCACAGGCGGTCTCTGGCTACACCTTC. It is translated as CAISEAQAVSGYTF.

The CDR3 sequence is CASSETGDQPQHF. In DNA, the CDR3 is TGTGCCAGCAGCGAGACAGGGGATCAGCCCCAGCATTTT. The rearrangement uses TRBV6-5 and TRBJ1-5; 8 bases map to TRBD1. Losses at the gene ends were 6 bases for V and 5 bases for J; bases not matched to a gene: 3. Germline CDR1 and CDR2: MNHEY and SVGAGI. This CDR3 contains 13 residues.

The chain uses TRBV5-1 and TRBJ1-1; 8 nucleotides line up with TRBD1. Germline CDR1 is SGHRS and CDR2 is YFSETQ. V lost 4 bases to trimming and J lost 6 bases; unmatched junction nucleotides: 8. CDR3 length: 14 amino acids. The CDR3 DNA reads as TGCGCCAGCAGCGGCGGACAGGGAGACCCTGAAGCTTTCTTT. Translation: CASSGGQGDPEAFF. Based on the CDR3 plus reference TRBV5-1 and TRBJ1-1, the full variable domain is KAGVTQTPRYLIKTRGQQVTLSCSPISGHRSVSWYQQTPGQGLQFLFEYFSETQRNKGNFPGRFSGRQFSNSRSEMNVSTLELGDSALYLCASSGGQGDPEAFFGQGTRLTVV.